The sequence of this TCR beta chain was determined in a study of shared clonotypes between healthy human individuals. The assay was immunoSEQ multiplex PCR, and TCRdb's table has in-frame clones only and misses some. This table holds roughly 2 million clones, 85% to 95% found once. Specimen: naive CD4+ T cells sorted from blood. Noted subset: CD45RA+ positively selected. This receptor was obtained from a young man in good health.

Written as DNA, the CDR3 is TGTGCCAGCAGCCGACAGGGGGCGGGTAGTTCCTACGAGCAGTACTTC. Protein sequence: CASSRQGAGSSYEQYF. The chain has TRBV7-9 and TRBJ2-7; 10 bases line up with TRBD1. The CDR3 spans 16 residues. CDR1 is SEHNR, CDR2 FQNEAQ, per germline (reference sequence). V shed 5 bases and J 1 base; nucleotides not matched to a gene: 8.